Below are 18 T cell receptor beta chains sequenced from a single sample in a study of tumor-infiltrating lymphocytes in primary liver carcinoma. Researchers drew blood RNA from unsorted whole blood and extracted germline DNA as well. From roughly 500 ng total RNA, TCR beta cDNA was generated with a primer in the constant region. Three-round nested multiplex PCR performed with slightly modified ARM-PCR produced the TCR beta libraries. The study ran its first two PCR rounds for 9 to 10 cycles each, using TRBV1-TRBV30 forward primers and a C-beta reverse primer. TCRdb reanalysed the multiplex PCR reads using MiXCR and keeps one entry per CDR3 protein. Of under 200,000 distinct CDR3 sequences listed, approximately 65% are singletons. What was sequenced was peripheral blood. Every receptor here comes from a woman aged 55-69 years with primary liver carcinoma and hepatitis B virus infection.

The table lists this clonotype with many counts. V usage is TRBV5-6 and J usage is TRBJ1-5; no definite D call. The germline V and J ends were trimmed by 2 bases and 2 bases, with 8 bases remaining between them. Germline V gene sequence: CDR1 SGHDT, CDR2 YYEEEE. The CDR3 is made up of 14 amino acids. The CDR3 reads CASSFYGGNQPQHF. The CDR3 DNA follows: TGTGCCAGCAGCTTTTACGGTGGCAATCAGCCCCAGCATTTT.

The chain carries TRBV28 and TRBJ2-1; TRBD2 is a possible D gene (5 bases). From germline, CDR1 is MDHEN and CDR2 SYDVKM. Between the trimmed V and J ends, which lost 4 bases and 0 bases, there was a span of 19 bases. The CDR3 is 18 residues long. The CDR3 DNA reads TGTGCCAGCAGTTCTACCCCTTGGCTAGGGAGCTCCTACAATGAGCAGTTCTTC. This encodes CASSSTPWLGSSYNEQFF.

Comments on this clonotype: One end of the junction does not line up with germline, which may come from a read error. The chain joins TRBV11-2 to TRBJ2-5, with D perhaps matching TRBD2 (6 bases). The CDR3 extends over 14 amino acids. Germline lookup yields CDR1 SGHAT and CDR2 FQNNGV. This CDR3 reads CASRAWEAQEAQYF. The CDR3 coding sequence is TGTGCCAGCAGGGCGTGGGAGGCACAAGAGGCCCAGTACTTC. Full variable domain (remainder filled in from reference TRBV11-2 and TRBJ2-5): EAGVAQSPRYKIIEKRQSVAFWCNPISGHATLYWYQQILGQGPKLLIQFQNNGVVDDSQLPKDRFSAERLKGVDSTLKIQPAKLEDSAVYLCASRAWEAQEAQYFGPGTRLLVL.

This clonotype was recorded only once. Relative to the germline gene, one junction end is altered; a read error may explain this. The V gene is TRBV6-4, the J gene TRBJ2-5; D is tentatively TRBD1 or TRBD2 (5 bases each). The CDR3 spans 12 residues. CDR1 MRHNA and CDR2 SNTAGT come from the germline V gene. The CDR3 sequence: CASSDSWGTQYF. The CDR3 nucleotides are TGTGCCAGCAGTGACTCCTGGGGGACCCAGTATTTC.

As DNA, the CDR3 is TGTGCCAGCAGCGTACGGGACGGAGCACACCAAGAGACCCAGTACTTC. As protein: CASSVRDGAHQETQYF. The chain uses TRBV7-9 and TRBJ2-5; tentatively, D is TRBD1 or TRBD2 (5 bases each). CDR1 and CDR2 (germline): SEHNR, FQNEAQ (reference sequence). The CDR3 is made up of 16 amino acids. The ends were cut back, 5 bases at V and 0 bases at J, with 16 bases in the middle.

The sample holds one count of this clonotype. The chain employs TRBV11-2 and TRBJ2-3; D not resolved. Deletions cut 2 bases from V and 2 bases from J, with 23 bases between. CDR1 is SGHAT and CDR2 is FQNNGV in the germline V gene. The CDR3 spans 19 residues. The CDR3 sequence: CASSLLSRISRRNTDTQYF. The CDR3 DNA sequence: TGTGCCAGCAGCTTATTATCCAGGATTAGCCGAAGAAACACAGATACGCAGTATTTT.

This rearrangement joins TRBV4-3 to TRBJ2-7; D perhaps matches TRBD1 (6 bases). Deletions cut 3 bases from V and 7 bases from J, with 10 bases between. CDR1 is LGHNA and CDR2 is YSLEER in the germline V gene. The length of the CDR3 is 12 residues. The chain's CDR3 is CASSQEGGEQYF. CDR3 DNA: TGCGCCAGCAGCCAGGAAGGGGGAGAGCAGTACTTC.

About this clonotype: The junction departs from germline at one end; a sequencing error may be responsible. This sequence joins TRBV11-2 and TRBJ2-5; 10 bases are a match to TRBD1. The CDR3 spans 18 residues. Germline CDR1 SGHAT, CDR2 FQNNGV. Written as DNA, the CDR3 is TGTGACAGCAGCTCTTACGACAGGGGGCGAGTAGCGGGAGAGACCCAGTACTTC. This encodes CDSSSYDRGRVAGETQYF.

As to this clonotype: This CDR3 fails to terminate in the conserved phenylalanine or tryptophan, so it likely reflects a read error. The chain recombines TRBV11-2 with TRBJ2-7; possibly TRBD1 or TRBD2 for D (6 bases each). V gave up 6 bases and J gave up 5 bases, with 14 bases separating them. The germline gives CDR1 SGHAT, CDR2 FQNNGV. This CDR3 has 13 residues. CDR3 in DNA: TGTGCCAGCAGTAGAGACGGGGGCCACGAGCAGTACCTC. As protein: CASSRDGGHEQYL.

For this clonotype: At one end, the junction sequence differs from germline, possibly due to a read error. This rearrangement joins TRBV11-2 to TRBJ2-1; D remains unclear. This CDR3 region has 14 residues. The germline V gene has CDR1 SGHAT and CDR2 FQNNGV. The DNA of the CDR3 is TGTGCCAGCAGCTTCTCAAGTCTTCACACTGAGCAGTTTTTC. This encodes CASSFSSLHTEQFF.

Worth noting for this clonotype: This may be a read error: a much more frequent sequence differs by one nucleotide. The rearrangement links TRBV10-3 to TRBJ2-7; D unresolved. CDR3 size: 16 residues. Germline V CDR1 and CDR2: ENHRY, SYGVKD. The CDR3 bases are TGTGCCATCAGTGAGTTATACGGCAGTCCCACCTACGAGAAGTACTTC. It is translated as CAISELYGSPTYEKYF.

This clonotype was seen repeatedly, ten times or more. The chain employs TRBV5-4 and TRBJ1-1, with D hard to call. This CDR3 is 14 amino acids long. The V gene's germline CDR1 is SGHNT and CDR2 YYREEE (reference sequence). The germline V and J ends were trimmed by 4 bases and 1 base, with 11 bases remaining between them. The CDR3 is CASSPSTENTEAFF. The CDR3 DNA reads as TGTGCCAGCAGCCCTAGTACAGAGAACACTGAAGCTTTCTTT.

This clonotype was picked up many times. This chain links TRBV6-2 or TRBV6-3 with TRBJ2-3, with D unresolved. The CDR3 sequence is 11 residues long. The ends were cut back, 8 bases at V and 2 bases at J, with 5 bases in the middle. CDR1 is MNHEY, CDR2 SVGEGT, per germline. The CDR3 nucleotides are TGTGCCAGCGGAAACACAGATACGCAGTATTTT. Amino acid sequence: CASGNTDTQYF.

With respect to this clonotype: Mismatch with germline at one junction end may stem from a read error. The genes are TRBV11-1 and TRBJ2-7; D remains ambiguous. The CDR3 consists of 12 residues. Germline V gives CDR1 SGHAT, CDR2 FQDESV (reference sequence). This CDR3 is CASSPNSYEQCF. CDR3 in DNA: TGTGCCAGCAGCCCAAATTCCTACGAGCAGTGCTTC.

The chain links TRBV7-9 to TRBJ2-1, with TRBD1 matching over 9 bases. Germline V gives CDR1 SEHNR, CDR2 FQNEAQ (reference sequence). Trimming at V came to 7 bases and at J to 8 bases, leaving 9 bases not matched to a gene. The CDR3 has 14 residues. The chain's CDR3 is CASNVGQGGDEQFF. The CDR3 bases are TGTGCCAGCAACGTGGGACAGGGTGGCGATGAGCAGTTCTTC. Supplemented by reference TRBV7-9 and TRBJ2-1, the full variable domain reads DTGVSQNPRHKITKRGQNVTFRCDPISEHNRLYWYRQTLGQGPEFLTYFQNEAQLEKSRLLSDRFSAERPKGSFSTLEIQRTEQGDSAMYLCASNVGQGGDEQFFGPGTRLTVL.

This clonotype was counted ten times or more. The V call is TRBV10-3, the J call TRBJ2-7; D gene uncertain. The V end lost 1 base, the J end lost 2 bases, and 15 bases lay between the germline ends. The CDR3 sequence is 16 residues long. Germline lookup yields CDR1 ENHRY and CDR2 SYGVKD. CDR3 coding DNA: TGTGCCATCAGTGAGTTATACGGCAGTCCCACCTACGAGCAGTACTTC. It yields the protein CAISELYGSPTYEQYF.

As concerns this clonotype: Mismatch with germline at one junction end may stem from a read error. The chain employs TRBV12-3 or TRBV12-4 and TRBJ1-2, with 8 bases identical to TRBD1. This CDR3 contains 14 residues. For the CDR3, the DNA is TGTGTCAGCAGTCCTCCCCGGACAGGGCTCGGCTACACCTTT. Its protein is CVSSPPRTGLGYTF.

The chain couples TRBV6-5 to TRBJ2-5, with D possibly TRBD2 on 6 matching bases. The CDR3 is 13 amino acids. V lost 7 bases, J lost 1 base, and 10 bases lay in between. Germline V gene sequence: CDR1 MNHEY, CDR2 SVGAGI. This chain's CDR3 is CASKRGGQETQYF. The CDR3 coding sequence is TGTGCCAGCAAAAGGGGAGGCCAAGAGACCCAGTACTTC.